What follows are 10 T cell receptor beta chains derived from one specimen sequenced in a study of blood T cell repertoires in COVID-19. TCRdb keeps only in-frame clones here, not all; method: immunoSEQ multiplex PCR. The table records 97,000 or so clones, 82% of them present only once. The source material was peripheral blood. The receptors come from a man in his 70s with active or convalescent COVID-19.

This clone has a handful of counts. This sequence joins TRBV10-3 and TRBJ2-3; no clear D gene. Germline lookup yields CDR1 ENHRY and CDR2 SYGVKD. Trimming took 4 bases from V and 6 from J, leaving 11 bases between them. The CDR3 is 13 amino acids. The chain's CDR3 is CAISGAIEDTQYF. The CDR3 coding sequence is TGTGCCATCAGTGGGGCGATCGAGGATACGCAGTATTTT.

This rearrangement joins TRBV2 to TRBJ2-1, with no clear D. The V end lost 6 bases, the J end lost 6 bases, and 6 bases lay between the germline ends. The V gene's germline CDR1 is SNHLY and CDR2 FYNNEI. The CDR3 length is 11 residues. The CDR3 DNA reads TGTGCCAGCAGCTACGGCAATGAGCAGTTCTTC. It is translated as CASSYGNEQFF. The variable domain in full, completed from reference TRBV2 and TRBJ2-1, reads EPEVTQTPSHQVTQMGQEVILRCVPISNHLYFYWYRQILGQKVEFLVSFYNNEISEKSEIFDDQFSVERPDGSNFTLKIRSTKLEDSAMYFCASSYGNEQFFGPGTRLTVL.

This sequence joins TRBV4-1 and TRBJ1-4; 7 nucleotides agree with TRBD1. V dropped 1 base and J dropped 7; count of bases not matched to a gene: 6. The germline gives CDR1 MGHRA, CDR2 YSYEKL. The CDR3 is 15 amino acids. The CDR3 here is CASSQASTGSEKLFF. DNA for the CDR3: TGCGCCAGCAGCCAAGCTTCGACAGGGAGTGAAAAACTGTTTTTT.

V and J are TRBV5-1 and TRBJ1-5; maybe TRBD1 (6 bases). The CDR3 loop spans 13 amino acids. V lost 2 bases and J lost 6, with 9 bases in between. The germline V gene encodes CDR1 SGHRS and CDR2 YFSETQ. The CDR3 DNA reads TGCGCCAGCAGCTTCGGCAGGGGTCAGCCCCAGCATTTT. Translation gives CASSFGRGQPQHF. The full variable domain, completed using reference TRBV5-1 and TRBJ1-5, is KAGVTQTPRYLIKTRGQQVTLSCSPISGHRSVSWYQQTPGQGLQFLFEYFSETQRNKGNFPGRFSGRQFSNSRSEMNVSTLELGDSALYLCASSFGRGQPQHFGDGTRLSIL.

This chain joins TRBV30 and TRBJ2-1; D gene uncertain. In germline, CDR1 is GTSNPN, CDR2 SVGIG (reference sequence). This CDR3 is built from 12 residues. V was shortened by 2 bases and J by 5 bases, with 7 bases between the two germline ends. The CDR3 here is CAWSMRNNEQFF. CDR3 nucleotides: TGTGCCTGGAGTATGAGGAACAATGAGCAGTTCTTC.

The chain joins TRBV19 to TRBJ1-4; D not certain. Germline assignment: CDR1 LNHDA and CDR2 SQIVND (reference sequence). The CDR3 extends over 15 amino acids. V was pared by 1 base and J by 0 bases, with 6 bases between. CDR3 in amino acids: CASSIAYATNEKLFF. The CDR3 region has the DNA TGTGCCAGTAGTATAGCCTACGCAACTAATGAAAAACTGTTTTTT.

As DNA, the CDR3 is TGTGCCAGTAGAGCCGGGACAGGGCTTGACGAGCAGTACTTC. Translating gives CASRAGTGLDEQYF. This rearrangement joins TRBV19 to TRBJ2-7, with 9 bases fitting TRBD1. V gave up 6 bases and J gave up 5 bases; unmatched junction bases: 8. CDR3 length: 14 residues. CDR1 is LNHDA and CDR2 is SQIVND in the germline V gene (reference sequence).

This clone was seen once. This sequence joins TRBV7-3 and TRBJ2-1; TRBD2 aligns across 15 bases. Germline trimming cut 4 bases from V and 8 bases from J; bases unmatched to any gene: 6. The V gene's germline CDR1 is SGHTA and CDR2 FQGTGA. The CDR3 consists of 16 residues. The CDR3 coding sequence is TGTGCCAGCAGCTCGGGACTAGCGGGGGGTAATTATGAGCAGTTCTTC. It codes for CASSSGLAGGNYEQFF.

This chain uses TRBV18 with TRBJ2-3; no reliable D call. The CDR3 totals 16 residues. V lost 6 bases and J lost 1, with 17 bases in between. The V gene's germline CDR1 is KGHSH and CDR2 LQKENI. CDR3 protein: CASSPSKIPGTDTQYF. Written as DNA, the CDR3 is TGTGCCAGCTCGCCCTCCAAGATCCCGGGCACAGATACGCAGTATTTT.

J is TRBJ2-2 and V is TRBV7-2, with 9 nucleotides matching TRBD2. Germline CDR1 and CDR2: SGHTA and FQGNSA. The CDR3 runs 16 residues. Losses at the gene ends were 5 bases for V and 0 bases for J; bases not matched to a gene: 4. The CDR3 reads CASSQRGAANTGELFF. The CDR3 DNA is TGTGCCAGCAGCCAGCGGGGGGCCGCGAACACCGGGGAGCTGTTTTTT.